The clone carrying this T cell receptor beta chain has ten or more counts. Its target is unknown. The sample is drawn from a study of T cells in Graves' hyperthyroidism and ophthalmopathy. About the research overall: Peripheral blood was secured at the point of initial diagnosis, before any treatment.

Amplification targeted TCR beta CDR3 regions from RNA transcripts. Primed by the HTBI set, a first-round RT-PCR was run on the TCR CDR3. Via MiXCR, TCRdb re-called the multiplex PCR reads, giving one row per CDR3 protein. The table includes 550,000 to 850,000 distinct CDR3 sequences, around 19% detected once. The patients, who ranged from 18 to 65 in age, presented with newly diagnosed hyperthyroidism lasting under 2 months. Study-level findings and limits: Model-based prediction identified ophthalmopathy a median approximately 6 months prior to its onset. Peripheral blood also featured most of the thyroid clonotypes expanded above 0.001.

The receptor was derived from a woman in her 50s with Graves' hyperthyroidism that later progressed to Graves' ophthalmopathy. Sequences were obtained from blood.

CDR3 sequence reads: CASSGGYEQYF. The CDR3 nucleotides are TGTGCCAGCAGCGGGGGCTACGAGCAGTACTTC. The chain uses TRBV2 and TRBJ2-7, with a possible D match to TRBD2 (6 bases). The CDR3 has 11 residues. V lost 6 bases and J 3 bases, leaving 6 bases between the germline ends. Germline V gene sequence: CDR1 SNHLY, CDR2 FYNNEI.